Given below is one T cell receptor beta chain in context. No antigen is known for it. After removal of 3 bases from V and 8 bases from J, the junction contained 8 bases not matched to a gene. CDR3 length: 15 amino acids. Looked up from germline, CDR1 is MDHEN and CDR2 is SYDVKM. TCRdb re-analysed the 5' RACE reads in MiXCR, keeping a single row per CDR3 protein. The sample contains under 20,000 distinct CDR3 sequences, roughly 69% of which appear only once. The sample originates from a study of identical twins. Notes on the study in general: A lower insertion count was a feature of abundant cord blood beta clonotypes, with no such feature in memory repertoires. The degree of excess twin sharing was weaker in beta out-of-frame sequences. Invariant populations such as MAIT and iNKT cells could partly muddle zero-insertion analyses. Researchers reported excess low generation probability among twin-shared out-of-frame alpha sequences.

The sequenced sample consisted of memory (CD45RO+) T cells sorted from blood. This receptor was obtained from a woman between 18 and 30 years old in good health. This table probably holds off-target reads from a library built for another chain. This chain uses TRBV28 with TRBJ2-1; TRBD1 aligns across 9 bases. CDR3 residues: CASSFGDRDAHEQFF. The CDR3 coding sequence is TGTGCCAGCAGTTTTGGGGACAGGGATGCCCATGAGCAGTTCTTC.